The 15 T cell receptor beta chains below were found in one sample sequenced in a study of T cells in Graves' hyperthyroidism and ophthalmopathy. TCR beta CDR3 regions were amplified from RNA. The HTBI set primed first-round TCR CDR3 RT-PCR. TCRdb ran MiXCR on the multiplex PCR reads and lists one entry per CDR3 protein. The table includes 500,000 to 650,000 distinct CDR3 sequences, 17% detected once. Sequencing was done on a sample of blood. All receptors derive from a woman under 30 with Graves' ophthalmopathy.

The sample holds a few counts of this clonotype. This chain uses TRBV20-1 with TRBJ2-1; D gene uncertain. V was trimmed by 6 bases and J by 10 bases, leaving 13 bases between them. CDR1 is DFQATT and CDR2 is SNEGSKA in the germline V gene (reference sequence). The CDR3 extends over 11 amino acids. This CDR3 reads CSAIGEREQFF. In nucleotides, the CDR3 is TGCAGTGCAATAGGAGAAAGGGAGCAGTTCTTC.

The chain links TRBV9 to TRBJ1-6, with 8 nucleotides matching TRBD1. This CDR3 region has 16 residues. Germline loops: CDR1 SGDLS, CDR2 YYNGEE. The trim removed 1 base at V and 5 bases at J, leaving 5 bases unmatched. CDR3: CASSVSRTGHNSPLHF. DNA for the CDR3: TGTGCCAGCAGCGTATCCCGGACAGGGCATAATTCACCCCTCCACTTT.

This clonotype was counted between two and nine times. Here the CDR3 DNA reads TGTGCCAGCAGCTTAGCTGTCGATCGGGAGTGGAGGGAGACCCAGTACTTC. This encodes CASSLAVDREWRETQYF. The V and J genes are TRBV7-9 and TRBJ2-5, with D possibly TRBD2 on 6 matching bases. Germline CDR1 SEHNR, CDR2 FQNEAQ (reference sequence). The CDR3 is made up of 17 amino acids. The ends were cut back, 0 bases at V and 5 bases at J, with 19 bases in the middle.

V is TRBV6-1 and J is TRBJ2-1, with 11 nucleotides matching TRBD1. Germline CDR1 MNHNS, CDR2 SASEGT. This CDR3 spans 15 amino acids. V lost 0 bases, J lost 8 bases, and 3 bases stayed unmatched. CDR3: CASSEAGTGGHEQFF. In DNA form, the CDR3 reads TGTGCCAGCAGTGAAGCCGGGACAGGGGGTCATGAGCAGTTCTTC.

The rearrangement links TRBV11-2 to TRBJ2-3; possibly TRBD1 or TRBD2 for D (5 bases each). This CDR3 is 16 amino acids long. Germline V gene lookup returns CDR1 SGHAT and CDR2 FQNNGV. The V end was cut by 3 bases, the J end by 5 bases, with 18 bases between. The CDR3 is CASSFLGPLVGDTQYF. The CDR3 region has the DNA TGTGCCAGCAGCTTCCTGGGACCGCTCGTGGGAGATACGCAGTATTTT.

This clonotype was found many times. The chain is built from TRBV2 and TRBJ2-5; maybe TRBD1 (6 bases). Germline CDR1 and CDR2: SNHLY and FYNNEI. This CDR3 has 14 residues. Trimming pared 6 bases from V and 2 bases from J, leaving 13 bases between. Here the CDR3 DNA reads TGTGCCAGCAGCGCCCGGACAGCTCAAGAGACCCAGTACTTC. Its protein product is CASSARTAQETQYF. Together with reference TRBV2 and TRBJ2-5, the CDR3 gives the full variable domain: EPEVTQTPSHQVTQMGQEVILRCVPISNHLYFYWYRQILGQKVEFLVSFYNNEISEKSEIFDDQFSVERPDGSNFTLKIRSTKLEDSAMYFCASSARTAQETQYFGPGTRLLVL.

This clonotype showed up just a few times. The V call is TRBV20-1, the J call TRBJ2-2, with a weak D call TRBD2 (5 bases). The germline CDR1 and CDR2 sequences are DFQATT and SNEGSKA (reference sequence). The ends were cut back, 0 bases at V and 4 bases at J, with 9 bases in the middle. The CDR3 spans 14 residues. DNA for the CDR3: TGCAGTGCTAGAGATCCGGCGGGCACCGGGGAGCTGTTTTTT. Translation: CSARDPAGTGELFF.

The rearrangement joins TRBV20-1 to TRBJ1-4; no firm D call. This CDR3 contains 14 residues. From germline, CDR1 is DFQATT and CDR2 SNEGSKA (reference sequence). V was cut by 0 bases and J by 2 bases, with 7 bases left in between. CDR3 sequence: CSARDLGTNEKLFF. DNA for the CDR3: TGCAGTGCTAGAGATTTGGGTACTAATGAAAAACTGTTTTTT.

This chain connects TRBV4-1 to TRBJ1-5; D is ambiguous. This CDR3 has 15 amino acids. The V end lost 1 base, the J end lost 2 bases, and 9 bases lay between the germline ends. Per germline, CDR1 MGHRA and CDR2 YSYEKL. CDR3 sequence reads: CASSQAGLGNQPQHF. The CDR3 DNA sequence: TGCGCCAGCAGCCAAGCGGGGTTGGGCAATCAGCCCCAGCATTTT.

This clonotype was detected ten times or more. This chain connects TRBV6-1 to TRBJ1-5, with D tentatively TRBD1 (5 bases). This CDR3 contains 14 residues. CDR1 is MNHNS and CDR2 is SASEGT in the germline V gene. The ends were cut back, 3 bases at V and 7 bases at J, with 13 bases in the middle. The CDR3 protein is CASSDQGAGQPQHF. DNA of the CDR3: TGTGCCAGCAGTGACCAAGGGGCAGGGCAGCCCCAGCATTTT.

The rearrangement joins TRBV4-1 to TRBJ2-3; 7 bases are a match to TRBD1. V lost 2 bases to trimming and J lost 11 bases; unmatched junction nucleotides: 4. Germline V gene sequence: CDR1 MGHRA, CDR2 YSYEKL. This CDR3 has 12 amino acids. The CDR3 bases are TGCGCCAGCAGCCAAACAGGGACAGAGCAGTATTTT. This translates into CASSQTGTEQYF.

This clonotype has a handful of counts. This sequence joins TRBV20-1 and TRBJ2-7; D is ambiguous. Looked up from germline, CDR1 is DFQATT and CDR2 is SNEGSKA (reference sequence). The ends were cut back, 4 bases at V and 3 bases at J, with 10 bases in the middle. The CDR3 totals 12 residues. The CDR3 nucleotides read TGCAGTGCTACTACAGACCACTACGAGCAGTACTTC. This sequence encodes CSATTDHYEQYF.

There are many counts of this clonotype. The J gene is TRBJ2-7, the V gene TRBV18; D perhaps matches TRBD2 (5 bases). Trimming removed 0 bases at V and 0 bases at J, with 9 bases between. The germline CDR1 and CDR2 sequences are KGHSH and LQKENI. The CDR3 sequence is 15 residues long. The DNA for the CDR3 is TGTGCCAGCTCACCACCCTCCCGGGGCTCCTACGAGCAGTACTTC. It translates to CASSPPSRGSYEQYF. The full variable domain, rest sourced from reference TRBV18 and TRBJ2-7, is NAGVMQNPRHLVRRRGQEARLRCSPMKGHSHVYWYRQLPEEGLKFMVYLQKENIIDESGMPKERFSAEFPKEGPSILRIQQVVRGDSAAYFCASSPPSRGSYEQYFGPGTRLTVT.

This clonotype was counted only a few times. The genes are TRBV6-1 and TRBJ1-3, with D perhaps TRBD1 (5 bases). V was cut by 5 bases and J by 7 bases, with 15 bases left in between. From germline, CDR1 is MNHNS and CDR2 SASEGT. CDR3 length equals 14 residues. CDR3 coding DNA: TGTGCCAGCAGTCCCGGGACTCTAAGGAACACCATATATTTT. Protein sequence: CASSPGTLRNTIYF.

J is TRBJ2-5 and V is TRBV19; TRBD2 matches at 7 bases. The CDR3 sequence is 14 residues long. The V gene's germline CDR1 is LNHDA and CDR2 SQIVND (reference sequence). The ends lost 5 bases at V and 3 bases at J; junction bases unmatched: 6. The CDR3 nucleotides read TGTGCCAGTAGTTCCTGGGCGGGAGAAGAGACCCAGTACTTC. Protein: CASSSWAGEETQYF.